The 10 T cell receptor beta chains in this list originate from one sample, sequenced in a study of Graves' ophthalmopathy and Graves' hyperthyroidism. Amplification of the TCR beta CDR3 regions used RNA transcripts (as template). After a first-round RT-PCR with HTBI primers, a second-round multiplex PCR was run. TCRdb reprocessed the multiplex PCR reads with MiXCR, giving one entry per CDR3 protein. The profile covers 650,000 to 900,000 distinct CDR3 sequences, with 40% appearing a single time and about 40% taken by the ten largest. Specimen: peripheral blood. These receptor sequences come from an adult man with Graves' ophthalmopathy.

This clonotype was seen a few times. The rearrangement links TRBV3-1 to TRBJ2-7; D gene uncertain. The germline V and J ends were trimmed by 3 bases and 6 bases, with 9 bases remaining between them. CDR3 length equals 12 residues. Germline CDR1 LGHDT, CDR2 YNNKEL (reference sequence). The CDR3 DNA follows: TGTGCCAGCAGCCAGTCGAGTACCGAGCAGTACTTC. As protein: CASSQSSTEQYF.

This rearrangement joins TRBV29-1 to TRBJ1-2; D unresolved. Germline-derived CDR1 and CDR2 are SQVTM and ANQGSEA. Trimming cost V 4 bases and J 5 bases, with 8 bases left between them. This CDR3 has 11 amino acids. The CDR3 nucleotides read TGCAGCGTTGGGGAACGGTATGGCTACACCTTC. As protein: CSVGERYGYTF.

Notes on this clonotype: A read error may explain this, as a much larger clone is one base away. V usage is TRBV7-6 and J usage is TRBJ2-2; 7 nucleotides align to TRBD2. Germline CDR1 reads SGHVS; CDR2 reads FNYEAQ. This CDR3 spans 15 amino acids. CDR3 nucleotides: TGTGCCAGCAGCTTAGAGCGGGGAGGCACCGGGGAGCTGGTTTTT. Translation gives CASSLERGGTGELVF.

A few counts support this clonotype. The genes are TRBV11-2 and TRBJ2-7; 10 nucleotides line up with TRBD2. Germline V gene data show CDR1 as SGHAT and CDR2 as FQNNGV. V shed 5 bases, J shed 2 bases, and the junction held 3 bases outside the gene matches. This CDR3 is built from 14 residues. The CDR3 DNA reads as TGTGCCAGCAGCCAGAGCGGGAGGGCCTACGAGCAGTACTTC. Translated: CASSQSGRAYEQYF.

The rearrangement uses TRBV29-1 and TRBJ1-2; D possibly corresponds to TRBD1 (5 bases). Germline CDR1 SQVTM, CDR2 ANQGSEA. V gave up 0 bases and J gave up 4 bases, with 12 bases separating them. The CDR3 is made up of 14 amino acids. CDR3 protein: CSVEEGTARYGYTF. Here the CDR3 DNA reads TGCAGCGTTGAAGAAGGGACGGCTCGCTATGGCTACACCTTC.

The V call is TRBV25-1, the J call TRBJ2-2; perhaps TRBD2 as D (6 bases). This CDR3 is built from 16 residues. Germline assignment: CDR1 MGHDK and CDR2 SYGVNS. Trimming left V 4 bases short and J 7 bases short, with 19 bases between. The chain's CDR3 is CASSGPGSRDVGELFF. In DNA form, the CDR3 reads TGTGCCAGCAGTGGCCCCGGGAGCAGGGATGTCGGGGAGCTGTTTTTT.

The chain is built from TRBV7-8 and TRBJ1-5; possibly TRBD1 for D (6 bases). V was cut by 3 bases and J by 9 bases, with 9 bases left in between. The germline V gene has CDR1 SGHVS and CDR2 FQNEAQ. The CDR3 extends over 12 amino acids. The CDR3 DNA sequence: TGTGCCAGCAGCTTGGGGGCTATGCCCCAGCATTTT. As protein: CASSLGAMPQHF. Full variable domain (outside the CDR3, taken from reference TRBV7-8 and TRBJ1-5): GAGVSQSPRYKVAKRGQDVALRCDPISGHVSLFWYQQALGQGPEFLTYFQNEAQLDKSGLPSDRFFAERPEGSVSTLKIQRTQQEDSAVYLCASSLGAMPQHFGDGTRLSIL.

The chain is built from TRBV25-1 and TRBJ1-3; 9 positions agree with TRBD1. After removal of 3 bases from V and 0 bases from J, the junction contained 9 bases not matched to a gene. CDR3 length: 18 amino acids. Germline CDR1 MGHDK, CDR2 SYGVNS. CDR3 residues: CASSDSAGTGNSGNTIYF. CDR3 in DNA: TGTGCCAGCAGTGATAGTGCCGGGACAGGGAACTCTGGAAACACCATATATTTT. The entire variable domain, with the rest obtained from reference TRBV25-1 and TRBJ1-3, is as follows: EADIYQTPRYLVIGTGKKITLECSQTMGHDKMYWYQQDPGMELHLIHYSYGVNSTEKGDLSSESTVSRIRTEHFPLTLESARPSHTSQYLCASSDSAGTGNSGNTIYFGEGSWLTVV.

There are many counts of this clonotype. V gene TRBV10-3 combines with J gene TRBJ2-7, with 7 bases fitting TRBD1. Germline V gene sequence: CDR1 ENHRY, CDR2 SYGVKD. This CDR3 contains 17 residues. With 3 bases clipped from V and 2 bases from J, the junction kept 13 bases outside the gene matches. CDR3 residues: CAISEGIVGQSAYEQYF. CDR3 DNA: TGTGCCATCAGTGAAGGGATCGTGGGACAGAGTGCCTACGAGCAGTACTTC.

The sample holds many counts of this clonotype. The chain joins TRBV2 to TRBJ1-3; D is unresolved. Germline lookup yields CDR1 SNHLY and CDR2 FYNNEI. Trimming shortened V by 10 bases and J by 0 bases, and 13 bases separated the two germline ends. CDR3 length: 14 residues. CDR3 bases: TGTGCCATCCACATGATAAGCTCTGGAAACACCATATATTTT. Its protein product is CAIHMISSGNTIYF.